This is a list of T cell receptor beta chains from one sample in a study of beta chain features in type 1 diabetes. Repertoires were generated with immunoSEQ multiplex PCR, while TCRdb's copy carries only in-frame clones and drops some. The table lists roughly 100,000 clones, 25% to 35% of them singletons. Sequenced input: central memory CD4+ T cells from blood. The receptors were sampled from a woman between 18 and 29 years old with type 1 diabetes. Each CDR3 is given with its conserved first and last residue. A D gene is named only where the DNA matches it firmly. Clone size is not always given. Where it is, it says once, few, many or a class for expanded clones.

CDR3 DNA,CDR3 protein,V gene,clone size,J gene,D gene
TGTGCCTCGACAGTCGAGCAGTACTTC,CASTVEQYF,TRBV30,few,TRBJ2-7,NA
TGTGCCAGCAGGACGACGGGAGATACGCAGTATTTT,CASRTTGDTQYF,TRBV25-1,NA,TRBJ2-3,NA
TGTGCCAGCAGTACTAGACAGGGGGCGCGGGAGACCCAGTACTTC,CASSTRQGARETQYF,TRBV28,NA,TRBJ2-5,TRBD1
TGTGCCAGCAGCCAAGATTTGAGCACTGAAGCTTTCTTT,CASSQDLSTEAFF,TRBV14,few,TRBJ1-1,NA
TGTGCCAGCAGTGAAGGAGGGCGGACTGAAGCTTTCTTT,CASSEGGRTEAFF,TRBV2,few,TRBJ1-1,NA
TGCGCCAGCAGCCAATGGCGGGGGGGGTACCAAGAGACCCAGTACTTC,CASSQWRGGYQETQYF,TRBV4-3,NA,TRBJ2-5,TRBD2
TGTGCCAGCAGTCGCACCGGGACAGAGATAAATCAGCCCCAGCATTTT,CASSRTGTEINQPQHF,TRBV5-5,few,TRBJ1-5,TRBD1
TGTGCCAGCAGCTTAGGCTGGCGGGAGAGGTTCGTGCAGTACTTC,CASSLGWRERFVQYF,TRBV7-9,NA,TRBJ2-7,TRBD2
TGTGCCAGCCGAGGAGGTGGCGGAGCATACGAGCAGTACTTC,CASRGGGGAYEQYF,TRBV6-1,NA,TRBJ2-7,NA
TGTGCCAGCAGCAGCCCCATCCAGGGGAGCCTCGGAAACACCATATATTTT,CASSSPIQGSLGNTIYF,TRBV7-2,NA,TRBJ1-3,NA
TGTGCCAGCAGTTCCCCCCGGACTAGCGGGAGGCGGAAAGATACGCAGTATTTT,CASSSPRTSGRRKDTQYF,TRBV28,NA,TRBJ2-3,TRBD2
TGTGCCAGCAGCGTATCCGCCGGGACAGGGGGCCACGAGCAGTACTTC,CASSVSAGTGGHEQYF,TRBV9,NA,TRBJ2-7,TRBD1
TGTGCCAGCACCTTTACGGACACTGAAGCTTTCTTT,CASTFTDTEAFF,TRBV7-9,NA,TRBJ1-1,NA
TGTGCCAGCAGTTACTCGGGACAGTTGAACACTGAAGCTTTCTTT,CASSYSGQLNTEAFF,TRBV6-5,NA,TRBJ1-1,TRBD1
TGCGCCAGCAGCACGCAGGGGGCTGGGGATACGCAGTATTTT,CASSTQGAGDTQYF,TRBV5-1,few,TRBJ2-3,TRBD1
TGTGCCAGCAGTTTGATAGCGGGAGGTCCCGGGGAGCTGTTTTTT,CASSLIAGGPGELFF,TRBV2,NA,TRBJ2-2,TRBD2
TGTGCCTGGAGTGGTACGGGGACTAGCGGGAGAAATGAGCAGTTCTTC,CAWSGTGTSGRNEQFF,TRBV30,NA,TRBJ2-1,TRBD2
TGCGCCAGCAGAGGACTAGCGGGAGGGTCCAATGAGCAGTTCTTC,CASRGLAGGSNEQFF,TRBV5-1,NA,TRBJ2-1,TRBD2
TGCGCCAGCAGCCAAGAGACGGGACAGAGACAACTGTTTTTT,CASSQETGQRQLFF,TRBV4-1,NA,TRBJ1-4,TRBD1
TGTGCCAGCAGCCAAGGACTTAATACGCAGTATTTT,CASSQGLNTQYF,TRBV14,NA,TRBJ2-3,NA
TGTGCCAGCAGGATGACAGGGAAGGTGTTGGAGACCCAGTACTTC,CASRMTGKVLETQYF,TRBV2,few,TRBJ2-5,TRBD1
TGTGCCAGCAGTACAGGGGGAGCCAAAAACATTCAGTACTTC,CASSTGGAKNIQYF,TRBV6-6,NA,TRBJ2-4,TRBD1
TGTGCCAGCAGTCCCTCCGACAGGGGATCTGGGGAGCTGTTTTTT,CASSPSDRGSGELFF,TRBV27,NA,TRBJ2-2,TRBD1
TGTGCTGGAAAGACGGGACTATCTGAGCAGTTCTTC,CAGKTGLSEQFF,TRBV30,few,TRBJ2-1,TRBD2
TGTGCCAGCAGCTTGGGACAGGTCACCGGGGAGCTGTTTTTT,CASSLGQVTGELFF,TRBV7-2,few,TRBJ2-2,TRBD1
TGTGCCTGGAGCTTCCGGACTAGCGGGAGGGCCTCAGATACGCAGTATTTT,CAWSFRTSGRASDTQYF,TRBV30,once,TRBJ2-3,TRBD2
TGCAGCGTTGGGACAGGGGGATCCTATGGCTACACCTTC,CSVGTGGSYGYTF,TRBV29-1,few,TRBJ1-2,TRBD1
TGTGCCAGCAGCTTCGGGGGACTAGCGGGAGGCGGTGAGCAGTTCTTC,CASSFGGLAGGGEQFF,TRBV7-3,NA,TRBJ2-1,TRBD2
TGTGCCAGCAGCTTCCTATCAGGGGGAACCGGGGAGCTGTTTTTT,CASSFLSGGTGELFF,TRBV5-4,few,TRBJ2-2,TRBD1
TGTGCTAGTGGACCCGGGACTAGCGGGTGGTTGGATACGCAGTATTTT,CASGPGTSGWLDTQYF,TRBV12-5,NA,TRBJ2-3,TRBD2
TGTGCCACCAGCAGAGACGCCGGACAGGGAACCTCCAATGAGCAGTTCTTC,CATSRDAGQGTSNEQFF,TRBV15,NA,TRBJ2-1,TRBD1
TGTGCCAGCAGCACCGCGGAGGAGGCTACGCAGTATTTT,CASSTAEEATQYF,TRBV7-2,NA,TRBJ2-3,NA
TGTGCCAGCAGCTTAGGGGGCTTGGGGAATGAGCAGTTCTTC,CASSLGGLGNEQFF,TRBV7-6,few,TRBJ2-1,NA
TGTGCCAGCAGCTTCCTGGCAGGGGGCCGTCAAAACATTCAGTACTTC,CASSFLAGGRQNIQYF,TRBV13,NA,TRBJ2-4,TRBD1
TGTGCCAGTAGTAGAGGCTCTGGAAACACCATATATTTT,CASSRGSGNTIYF,TRBV19,NA,TRBJ1-3,NA
TGTGCCAGCAGCTTAAGGGCACTAGCGGGAGGGAACACCGGGGAGCTGTTTTTT,CASSLRALAGGNTGELFF,TRBV7-2,NA,TRBJ2-2,TRBD2
TGTGCCAGCAGCCTAGAGTCCGGGACAGCCCTCTACGAGCAGTACTTC,CASSLESGTALYEQYF,TRBV7-6,NA,TRBJ2-7,TRBD1
TGTGCCAGCAGAACGGGACAGGGCGGTGAGCAGTTCTTC,CASRTGQGGEQFF,TRBV5-4,NA,TRBJ2-1,TRBD1
TGTGCCAGCAGCTTAGATCAATACACTGAAGCTTTCTTT,CASSLDQYTEAFF,TRBV11-2,NA,TRBJ1-1,NA
TGTGCCAGCAGTGGGACAGTGCAAAGTACTAATGAAAAACTGTTTTTT,CASSGTVQSTNEKLFF,TRBV6-1,NA,TRBJ1-4,NA
TGTGCCAGCAGTTTCGGGGGGGGGTTAAGTCAGCCCCAGCATTTT,CASSFGGGLSQPQHF,TRBV28,NA,TRBJ1-5,NA
TGTGCCTGGAGTTCCACAGGGGTGGCCACTGAAGCTTTCTTT,CAWSSTGVATEAFF,TRBV30,few,TRBJ1-1,TRBD1
TGTGCCAGCAGCTTACCGGGACAAATCTATGGCTACACCTTC,CASSLPGQIYGYTF,TRBV11-1,NA,TRBJ1-2,NA
TGTGCCAGCATACGTCCGGGATCTCAGGCCGGGGAGCTGTTTTTT,CASIRPGSQAGELFF,TRBV28,NA,TRBJ2-2,NA
TGTGCCAGCAGCTTAAGGGGACAGGGCCTGACTGGGGGGGAGCAGTTCTTC,CASSLRGQGLTGGEQFF,TRBV7-9,NA,TRBJ2-1,TRBD1
TGTGCCTGGAGTGTCGGAGGTTCCCTGAACACTGAAGCTTTCTTT,CAWSVGGSLNTEAFF,TRBV30,NA,TRBJ1-1,NA
TGCAGCGTTGGGCGGGAGGGGACAGATACGCAGTATTTT,CSVGREGTDTQYF,TRBV29-1,few,TRBJ2-3,TRBD2
TGTGCCAGCAGGACTAGCCTGGGGGAGCTGTTTTTT,CASRTSLGELFF,TRBV28,few,TRBJ2-2,TRBD2
TGTGCCAGCGGACAGGAGGTTTCGTCCAACGCTGAAGCTTTCTTT,CASGQEVSSNAEAFF,TRBV21-1,NA,TRBJ1-1,NA
TGTGCCAGCAGGTTGGGACAGGGGGTGACCCAGTACTTC,CASRLGQGVTQYF,TRBV5-6,NA,TRBJ2-5,TRBD1
TGTGCCAGCCTTACTAGCGGGAGTGAGACCCAGTACTTC,CASLTSGSETQYF,TRBV6-6,NA,TRBJ2-5,TRBD2
TGTGCCAGTAACTCATTGGACAGGGCCACAGATACGCAGTATTTT,CASNSLDRATDTQYF,TRBV19,NA,TRBJ2-3,TRBD1
TGTGCCTGGAGCCGAGGGGCTAGCGGCCTCCAAGAGACCCAGTACTTC,CAWSRGASGLQETQYF,TRBV30,few,TRBJ2-5,TRBD2
TGTGCCAGCAGCTTGGACGACGGACTCGGTGGGCAGTACTTC,CASSLDDGLGGQYF,TRBV5-6,NA,TRBJ2-7,NA
TGCGCCAGCAGCCAAGATTTCGCAGCAACTAATGAAAAACTGTTTTTT,CASSQDFAATNEKLFF,TRBV4-1,NA,TRBJ1-4,NA
TGTGCCAGCAGCTTGTTTGTGGGCGGACAAACGAACTATGGCTACACCTTC,CASSLFVGGQTNYGYTF,TRBV5-4,NA,TRBJ1-2,NA
TGCGCCAGCAGCTTGTCAGGGCAGGCGGCTAACTACGAGCAGTACTTC,CASSLSGQAANYEQYF,TRBV5-1,NA,TRBJ2-7,NA
TGTGCCAGCAGTTCCACAGGGTTGAACACTGAAGCTTTCTTT,CASSSTGLNTEAFF,TRBV28,NA,TRBJ1-1,NA